This T cell receptor (beta chain) is drawn from a study of TIL therapy for anti-PD-1-resistant metastatic lung cancer. The CDR3 is 15 amino acids. The germline V gene has CDR1 LNHDA and CDR2 SQIVND (reference sequence). V was shortened by 1 base and J by 2 bases, with 11 bases between the two germline ends. Sequencing used immunoSEQ v3. Sequencing was performed with immunoSEQ multiplex PCR; in TCRdb, only in-frame clones are kept and a portion is missing. The data contain over 20,000 clones, roughly 72% of them singletons. Time point specified: pre-treatment sample, taken before nivolumab and TIL therapy. Most excised metastases sampled were pleural nodules or supraclavicular lymph nodes.

The sample here was tumor tissue, taken at baseline. The TCR originated in a person between 25 and 80 years old with non-small cell lung cancer. The chain recombines TRBV19 with TRBJ1-1; maybe TRBD1 (5 bases). The CDR3 spells CASSIVGAFNTEAFF. The CDR3 DNA follows: TGTGCCAGTAGTATAGTTGGGGCCTTTAACACTGAAGCTTTCTTT. Variable domain in full (rest from reference TRBV19 and TRBJ1-1): DGGITQSPKYLFRKEGQNVTLSCEQNLNHDAMYWYRQDPGQGLRLIYYSQIVNDFQKGDIAEGYSVSREKKESFPLTVTSAQKNPTAFYLCASSIVGAFNTEAFFGQGTRLTVV.